A single sample is the source of the 30 T cell receptor beta chains below, sequenced in a study of sequential checkpoint blockade in melanoma. TCRdb keeps only in-frame clones here, not all; method: immunoSEQ multiplex PCR. Altogether under 6,000 clones are present, about 78% being singletons, with the ten largest covering 50% to 65%. Treatment indicated: randomized to nivolumab then ipilimumab (arm A) or the reverse (arm B). The material sequenced was CD8+ T cells sorted from blood (inferred from file names), taken from a patient given nivolumab and ipilimumab in sequence. Every receptor here comes from a human donor with melanoma.

Only one count was recorded for this clone. The chain joins TRBV7-2 to TRBJ1-4; perhaps TRBD1 as D (6 bases). This CDR3 comprises 15 residues. From germline, CDR1 is SGHTA and CDR2 FQGNSA. The V end was cut by 5 bases, the J end by 3 bases, with 13 bases between. CDR3 in DNA: TGTGCCAGCAGCGGCCACAGGGTAGCTAATGAAAAACTGTTTTTT. It specifies CASSGHRVANEKLFF.

The chain links TRBV6-5 to TRBJ2-7, with a tentative D call TRBD1 (5 bases). Germline V gene sequence: CDR1 MNHEY, CDR2 SVGAGI. Trimming shortened V by 0 bases and J by 0 bases, and 9 bases separated the two germline ends. This CDR3 comprises 15 residues. The CDR3 here is CASSYSGPASYEQYF. The CDR3 nucleotides read TGTGCCAGCAGTTACTCGGGGCCAGCCTCCTACGAGCAGTACTTC.

This clone was detected only a few times. The junction shows a germline mismatch at one end, possibly a read error. The chain carries TRBV5-8 and TRBJ1-1; possibly TRBD1 for D (6 bases). From germline, CDR1 is SGHTS and CDR2 YDEGEE. There are 17 residues in the CDR3. The CDR3 DNA follows: TGTGTCAGCAGCTACTCGACTATAACAGGGATGGGCACTGTAGCTTTCTTT. Its protein product is CVSSYSTITGMGTVAFF.

The chain joins TRBV7-8 to TRBJ2-7; D is perhaps TRBD2 (6 bases). This CDR3 region has 14 residues. CDR1 and CDR2 from the germline V gene are SGHVS and FQNEAQ. The ends were cut back, 5 bases at V and 7 bases at J, with 18 bases in the middle. The CDR3 region is CASSALGGSGEQYF. The CDR3 DNA is TGTGCCAGCAGCGCACTCGGAGGGTCTGGGGAGCAGTACTTC.

This clone has just one count. The chain employs TRBV19 and TRBJ2-3; no firm D call. This CDR3 spans 10 amino acids. The V end lost 10 bases, the J end lost 4 bases, and 6 bases lay between the germline ends. The germline CDR1 and CDR2 sequences are LNHDA and SQIVND (reference sequence). CDR3 coding DNA: TGTGCCACACTTTCAGATACGCAGTATTTT. Amino acid sequence: CATLSDTQYF.

The chain uses TRBV19 and TRBJ1-5; D is perhaps TRBD1 (5 bases). V shed 6 bases and J shed 3 bases, with 12 bases lying between them. This CDR3 spans 14 amino acids. The germline gives CDR1 LNHDA, CDR2 SQIVND (reference sequence). CDR3: CASSTRVFNQPQHF. In DNA, the CDR3 is TGTGCCAGTAGCACCAGGGTCTTCAATCAGCCCCAGCATTTT.

The chain employs TRBV4-3 and TRBJ2-2, with 13 bases aligning to TRBD2. The CDR3 is 18 amino acids. V shed 3 bases, J shed 5 bases, and the junction held 9 bases outside the gene matches. Germline-derived CDR1 and CDR2 are LGHNA and YSLEER. CDR3 in DNA: TGCGCCAGCAGCCAGACACCGGGACTAGCGGGGAGAACCGGGGAGCTGTTTTTT. It specifies CASSQTPGLAGRTGELFF.

CDR3 protein: CSVRTGDNYGYTF. The CDR3 DNA follows: TGCAGCGTCCGGACAGGGGACAACTATGGCTACACCTTC. This chain joins TRBV29-1 and TRBJ1-2; 9 bases are a match to TRBD1. The CDR3 length is 13 residues. The J segment lost 2 bases and the V segment lost 6 bases, leaving 4 bases of the junction unmatched. Germline values: CDR1 SQVTM, CDR2 ANQGSEA.

The chain is built from TRBV6-5 and TRBJ1-2, with D uncertain. V gave up 1 base and J gave up 4 bases, with 7 bases separating them. The CDR3 has 13 amino acids. The germline V gene encodes CDR1 MNHEY and CDR2 SVGAGI. CDR3 loop: CASSYFGSYGYTF. The DNA for the CDR3 is TGTGCCAGCAGTTACTTTGGGAGCTATGGCTACACCTTC.

The V gene is TRBV7-9, the J gene TRBJ2-5; D gene uncertain. The CDR3 consists of 13 residues. V was pared by 1 base and J by 3 bases, with 6 bases between. Germline values: CDR1 SEHNR, CDR2 FQNEAQ (reference sequence). Here the CDR3 reads CASSLVTEETQYF. The DNA for the CDR3 is TGTGCCAGCAGCTTAGTAACAGAAGAGACCCAGTACTTC.

In its sample, this clone was seen a few times. The chain couples TRBV4-3 to TRBJ2-7, with 14 positions matching TRBD2. Germline V lookup: CDR1 LGHNA, CDR2 YSLEER. The CDR3 totals 16 residues. The trim removed 0 bases at V and 4 bases at J, leaving 2 bases unmatched. CDR3: CASSQEGTSGGYEQYF. DNA for the CDR3: TGCGCCAGCAGCCAAGAAGGGACTAGCGGGGGTTACGAGCAGTACTTC.

This clone came up once. The genes are TRBV9 and TRBJ1-1; TRBD1 agrees at 8 bases. Germline V gives CDR1 SGDLS, CDR2 YYNGEE. This CDR3 is 14 amino acids long. V lost 0 bases, J lost 5 bases, and 3 bases stayed unmatched. CDR3 protein: CASSVADRGTEAFF. The CDR3 DNA reads TGTGCCAGCAGCGTAGCTGACAGGGGAACTGAAGCTTTCTTT.

This rearrangement joins TRBV2 to TRBJ2-7; TRBD2 might be the D (5 bases). V lost 8 bases and J 0 bases, leaving 11 bases between the germline ends. Germline V gene sequence: CDR1 SNHLY, CDR2 FYNNEI. This CDR3 is built from 13 residues. In nucleotides, the CDR3 is TGTGCCAGCGGAGGCGGAAGCTCCTACGAGCAGTACTTC. Protein product: CASGGGSSYEQYF. Complete variable domain (other parts from reference TRBV2 and TRBJ2-7): EPEVTQTPSHQVTQMGQEVILRCVPISNHLYFYWYRQILGQKVEFLVSFYNNEISEKSEIFDDQFSVERPDGSNFTLKIRSTKLEDSAMYFCASGGGSSYEQYFGPGTRLTVT.

This clone was recorded only once. The V gene is TRBV9, the J gene TRBJ2-2; 9 bases align to TRBD1. The CDR3 totals 17 residues. V lost 3 bases and J lost 7; bases outside the gene matches: 13. Germline loops: CDR1 SGDLS, CDR2 YYNGEE. CDR3 coding DNA: TGTGCCAGCAGCGATAACTGGACAGGGGAAGAAGGCGGGGAGCTGTTTTTT. Its translation is CASSDNWTGEEGGELFF.

The V and J genes are TRBV9 and TRBJ1-5, with 9 nucleotides matching TRBD1. CDR3 length: 14 residues. Germline CDR1 reads SGDLS; CDR2 reads YYNGEE. The V and J ends lost 4 bases and 4 bases, in that order; junction bases with no gene match: 3. CDR3 sequence: CASSPGQGNQPQHF. In nucleotides, the CDR3 is TGTGCCAGCAGCCCCGGACAGGGGAATCAGCCCCAGCATTTT.

The chain employs TRBV4-3 and TRBJ2-7, with 9 bases aligning to TRBD1. V shed 3 bases and J 2 bases; nucleotides not matched to a gene: 2. The CDR3 extends over 14 amino acids. CDR1 LGHNA and CDR2 YSLEER come from the germline V gene. The CDR3 loop reads CASSQGTGTYEQYF. CDR3 coding DNA: TGCGCCAGCAGCCAGGGGACAGGGACCTACGAGCAGTACTTC.

The chain carries TRBV11-2 and TRBJ2-7; 7 bases map to TRBD1. The V gene end was trimmed by 4 bases and the J gene end by 0 bases; junction bases not matched to a gene: 9. The germline gives CDR1 SGHAT, CDR2 FQNNGV. There are 16 residues in the CDR3. CDR3 region: CASSWNQGERSYEQYF. CDR3 nucleotide sequence: TGTGCCAGCAGCTGGAACCAGGGGGAACGCTCCTACGAGCAGTACTTC.

This clone was detected only a few times. V gene TRBV28 combines with J gene TRBJ2-7; 10 nucleotides align to TRBD1. CDR3 length: 13 residues. The J segment lost 6 bases and the V segment lost 7 bases, leaving 6 bases of the junction unmatched. CDR1 is MDHEN and CDR2 is SYDVKM in the germline V gene. The CDR3 coding sequence is TGTGCCAGCATGGGACAGGGGAGTAGCGAGCAGTACTTC. Translating gives CASMGQGSSEQYF.

The chain has TRBV6-6 and TRBJ1-1; weak D call: TRBD1 (5 bases). The CDR3 is 16 residues long. Trimming removed 0 bases from V and 0 bases from J, with 11 bases in between. Germline loops: CDR1 MNHNY, CDR2 SVGAGI (reference sequence). The CDR3 DNA reads as TGTGCCAGCAGTTACTCGATACAGGCCATGAACACTGAAGCTTTCTTT. It specifies CASSYSIQAMNTEAFF.

This sequence joins TRBV28 and TRBJ2-7; no clear D gene. This CDR3 spans 16 amino acids. The V end was cut by 2 bases, the J end by 0 bases, with 14 bases between. Germline V gene lookup returns CDR1 MDHEN and CDR2 SYDVKM. The CDR3 nucleotides are TGTGCCAGCAGTTTAAATCGGGTCTCCAGCTCCTACGAGCAGTACTTC. This sequence encodes CASSLNRVSSSYEQYF.

The genes are TRBV9 and TRBJ1-3; D is undetermined. Germline-derived CDR1 and CDR2 are SGDLS and YYNGEE. The CDR3 contains 16 residues. Between the trimmed V and J ends, which lost 3 bases and 0 bases, there was a span of 13 bases. CDR3 in amino acids: CASSADDFSSGNTIYF. The CDR3 bases are TGTGCCAGCAGCGCCGATGATTTTAGCTCTGGAAACACCATATATTTT.

The chain combines TRBV5-6 with TRBJ1-5; possible D gene TRBD1, 6 bases. Trimming took off 6 bases at V and 3 bases at J, with 10 bases between the two ends. The CDR3 has 13 amino acids. The germline CDR1 and CDR2 sequences are SGHDT and YYEEEE. The CDR3 coding sequence is TGTGCCAGCAACGGACAGTCCAATCAGCCCCAGCATTTT. Protein sequence: CASNGQSNQPQHF.

The chain uses TRBV5-6 and TRBJ2-7; TRBD2 aligns across 7 bases. The CDR3 loop spans 14 amino acids. J was trimmed by 5 bases and V by 5 bases; bases with no gene match: 10. The germline CDR1 and CDR2 sequences are SGHDT and YYEEEE. The CDR3 here is CASRTAGQIHEQYF. DNA of the CDR3: TGTGCCAGCAGGACAGCGGGGCAAATTCACGAGCAGTACTTC.

The V and J genes are TRBV29-1 and TRBJ1-3; a possible D gene is TRBD1 (6 bases). The germline V gene encodes CDR1 SQVTM and CDR2 ANQGSEA. V was trimmed by 3 bases and J by 2 bases, leaving 11 bases between them. The CDR3 runs to 14 residues. CDR3 sequence: CSVEDSAPGNTIYF. In DNA form, the CDR3 reads TGCAGCGTTGAGGACAGTGCCCCTGGAAACACCATATATTTT.

The J gene is TRBJ2-7, the V gene TRBV2; weak D call: TRBD2 (6 bases). The V gene's germline CDR1 is SNHLY and CDR2 FYNNEI. V lost 3 bases and J 3 bases, leaving 15 bases between the germline ends. CDR3 length equals 15 residues. This CDR3 is CASSEASEGFYEQYF. Written as DNA, the CDR3 is TGTGCCAGCAGTGAGGCTAGCGAAGGATTCTACGAGCAGTACTTC.

This chain links TRBV4-2 with TRBJ2-7; 12 bases are a match to TRBD2. CDR3 length: 18 residues. V trimming: 0 bases; J trimming: 4 bases; junction bases outside the gene matches: 10. Germline V gives CDR1 LGHNA, CDR2 YNFKEQ. The CDR3 sequence: CASSQEETSGGTIYEQYF. Written as DNA, the CDR3 is TGTGCCAGCAGCCAAGAGGAGACTAGCGGGGGAACAATTTACGAGCAGTACTTC.

This clone was seen a few times. The chain recombines TRBV29-1 with TRBJ2-7, with 8 bases that match TRBD1. V was pared by 1 base and J by 3 bases, with 17 bases of the junction left unmatched. Per germline, CDR1 SQVTM and CDR2 ANQGSEA. The CDR3 spans 18 residues. DNA for the CDR3: TGCAGCGTTGAAGCAAAGGGGCCACAGGGGGAAAGTATCTACGAGCAGTACTTC. This translates into CSVEAKGPQGESIYEQYF.

Worth noting for this clone: Germline is not matched at one junction end, which may reflect a read error. The V gene is TRBV5-8, the J gene TRBJ1-5; D remains ambiguous. Germline V gene data show CDR1 as SGHTS and CDR2 as YDEGEE. This CDR3 has 16 residues. The CDR3 region is CASSQDVSGFNQPQHF. The CDR3 DNA reads TGCGCCAGCAGCCAAGATGTATCGGGATTCAATCAGCCCCAGCATTTT.

The V gene is TRBV9, the J gene TRBJ2-7, with TRBD1 identical over 10 bases. Trimming removed 4 bases from V and 3 bases from J; junction bases left unmatched: 10. Germline CDR1 reads SGDLS; CDR2 reads YYNGEE. The CDR3 sequence is 16 residues long. The CDR3 coding sequence is TGTGCCAGCAGCCCCCCCACCGGGACAGGGGACTACGAGCAGTACTTC. Protein sequence: CASSPPTGTGDYEQYF. Full variable domain (missing parts from reference TRBV9 and TRBJ2-7): DSGVTQTPKHLITATGQRVTLRCSPRSGDLSVYWYQQSLDQGLQFLIQYYNGEERAKGNILERFSAQQFPDLHSELNLSSLELGDSALYFCASSPPTGTGDYEQYFGPGTRLTVT.

In DNA form, the CDR3 reads TGTGCCAGCAGCCCCCGGGGGGCGGGATACGAGCAGTACTTC. It yields the protein CASSPRGAGYEQYF. The genes are TRBV9 and TRBJ2-7, with D maybe TRBD2 (7 bases). Looked up from germline, CDR1 is SGDLS and CDR2 is YYNGEE. The CDR3 runs 14 residues. With 4 bases removed from V and 4 bases from J, the gap between germline ends came to 15 bases. Full variable domain (remainder filled in from reference TRBV9 and TRBJ2-7): DSGVTQTPKHLITATGQRVTLRCSPRSGDLSVYWYQQSLDQGLQFLIQYYNGEERAKGNILERFSAQQFPDLHSELNLSSLELGDSALYFCASSPRGAGYEQYFGPGTRLTVT.